This T cell receptor beta chain was recovered during a study of blood T cell repertoires in COVID-19. The overall study: There were acute and convalescent COVID-19 samples, and they came from the United States, Italy and Spain. From T cells, B-cell-depleted T cells, or PBMCs came the material, which was cDNA or gDNA.

Original handling: By means of reference gene primer amplification, nucleated cell counts were estimated. Method: immunoSEQ multiplex PCR; TCRdb's copy keeps in-frame clones and lacks some. D and trimming were read from the DNA, whereas the V and J calls and clone size are those reported in that table. The sample has some 60,000 clones; 90% are singletons. The source of this sequence is a man aged 55-75 years with acute or convalescent COVID-19. Specimen: peripheral blood.

The CDR3 DNA reads TGTGCCAGCAGCCCCGACTCACAGGGAAACTATGGCTACACCTTC. It yields the protein CASSPDSQGNYGYTF. The chain joins TRBV6-5 to TRBJ1-2; maybe TRBD1 (6 bases). V was trimmed by 6 bases and J by 2 bases, leaving 16 bases between them. CDR1 and CDR2 from the germline V gene are MNHEY and SVGAGI. The CDR3 loop spans 15 amino acids.